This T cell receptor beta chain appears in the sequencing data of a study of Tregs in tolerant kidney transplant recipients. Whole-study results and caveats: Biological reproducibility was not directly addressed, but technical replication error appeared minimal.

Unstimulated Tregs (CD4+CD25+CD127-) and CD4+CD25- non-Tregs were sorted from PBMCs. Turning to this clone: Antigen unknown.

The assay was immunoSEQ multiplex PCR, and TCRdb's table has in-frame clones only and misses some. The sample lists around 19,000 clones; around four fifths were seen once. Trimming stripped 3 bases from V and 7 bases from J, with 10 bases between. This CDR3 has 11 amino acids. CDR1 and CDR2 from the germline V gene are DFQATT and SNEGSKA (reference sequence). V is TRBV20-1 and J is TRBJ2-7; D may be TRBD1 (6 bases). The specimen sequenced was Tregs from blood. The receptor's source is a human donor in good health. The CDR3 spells CSASRGWEQYF. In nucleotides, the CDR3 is TGCAGTGCTAGTAGGGGGTGGGAGCAGTACTTC.